This is a list of T cell receptor beta chains from one sample in a study of technical replicates of blood from a few donors. Using immunoSEQ multiplex PCR, the repertoire was profiled, and TCRdb retains in-frame clones only, with some absent. Of roughly 79,000 clones listed, 96% are singletons. The sample consisted of T cells isolated from PBMCs. The receptors here all came from a human donor in good health. Both conserved end residues are part of each CDR3. Fields, in order: clone size, J gene, V gene, CDR3 protein. The size of a clone is reported for some rows only, either as once, few or many, or as a class for expanded clones.

- | TRBJ1-2 | TRBV28 | CASSISQGVNYGYTF
- | TRBJ2-3 | TRBV4-1 | CASSTHLAASTDTQYF
- | TRBJ1-2 | TRBV7-9 | CASSTTGIGGYTF
- | TRBJ1-1 | TRBV4-1 | CASSQVGQNTEAFF
- | TRBJ2-5 | TRBV18 | CASSITGFAVLQYF
- | TRBJ1-2 | TRBV6-1 | CASSEDRDRYGYTF
- | TRBJ1-1 | TRBV5-6 | CASSFFTPILNTEAFF
- | TRBJ2-5 | TRBV19 | CASSPITGTAKETQYF
once | TRBJ1-5 | TRBV6-1 | CASRPGGLSQPQHF
- | TRBJ2-7 | TRBV27 | CASSQTSGSLKQYF